A selection of T cell receptor beta chains follows, all from one sample in a study of blood T cell repertoires in COVID-19. Some clones are missing from TCRdb's copy, which holds only in-frame ones; the method was immunoSEQ multiplex PCR. Here the sample spans approximately 80,000 clones, 80% to 95% being singletons. The sample was peripheral blood. The receptors derive from a woman aged 45-65 years in a cohort sampled during active COVID-19. The CDR3 runs from the conserved cysteine through the conserved F or W. A D gene is named only where the DNA matches it firmly. The size field is filled for only some rows; it gives once, few, many or a size class.

j_call v_call d_call clone_size cdr3_length cdr3_nt cdr3_aa
TRBJ2-3 TRBV20-1 TRBD2 . 15 TGCAGTGCTAGTCGGACTAGCGGGAGTACAGATACGCAGTATTTT CSASRTSGSTDTQYF
TRBJ2-1 TRBV18 . . 15 TGTGCCAGCTCACCACGTGGTAGCGACAACAATGAGCAGTTCTTC CASSPRGSDNNEQFF
TRBJ2-1 TRBV24-1 TRBD1 once 15 TGTGCCACCAGTAGGACAGGGAGGTTTTTGAATGAGCAGTTCTTC CATSRTGRFLNEQFF
TRBJ2-5 TRBV30 . . 13 TGTGCCTGGATGAACGGGGGAAAAGAGACCCAGTACTTC CAWMNGGKETQYF
TRBJ2-7 TRBV28 TRBD2 . 15 TGTGCCAGCAGATTTGGGACTAGCGGAAACTACGAGCAGTACTTC CASRFGTSGNYEQYF
TRBJ2-1 TRBV7-3 TRBD1 . 13 TGTGCCAGCAGCTTATCTGGGACAGATGAGCAGTTCTTC CASSLSGTDEQFF
TRBJ2-7 TRBV3-1/TRBV3-2 TRBD2 . 16 TGTGCCAGCAGTCCAGCGGGGCGCGGGATTTTGTACGAGCAGTACTTC CASSPAGRGILYEQYF
TRBJ1-1 TRBV5-1 . once 14 TGCGCCAGCAGCTTGTACGGGGTGAACACTGAAGCTTTCTTT CASSLYGVNTEAFF
TRBJ2-2 TRBV5-5 TRBD2 . 16 TGTGCCAGCAGCTTGTCCCTAGCGGGAACCACCGGGGAGCTGTTTTTT CASSLSLAGTTGELFF
TRBJ1-5 TRBV28 TRBD1 . 16 TGTGCCAGCAGTTCTCCGGGACAGGGGGACAATCAGCCCCAGCATTTT CASSSPGQGDNQPQHF
TRBJ2-7 TRBV30 . . 14 TGTGCCTGTTTGGGCATGGGGGCCGCCTACGAGCAGTACTTC CACLGMGAAYEQYF
TRBJ2-7 TRBV29-1 . . 13 TGCAGCGTTAGACAGGGAGGTATCCACGAGCAGTACTTC CSVRQGGIHEQYF
TRBJ2-5 TRBV24-1 TRBD2 . 15 TGTGCCACCAGTGATACCGCGGGAGGGAGCGAGACCCAGTACTTC CATSDTAGGSETQYF
TRBJ2-5 TRBV18 TRBD2 . 15 TGTGCCAGCTCACGGGGGACTAGCGGACAAGAGACCCAGTACTTC CASSRGTSGQETQYF
TRBJ2-1 TRBV5-1 TRBD2 . 15 TGCGCCAGCAGCGTGACTAGCGGCTTAGTGAATGAGCAGTTCTTC CASSVTSGLVNEQFF
TRBJ1-4 TRBV5-5 . . 13 TGTGCCAGCAGCTCGGGGTCTAATGAAAAACTGTTTTTT CASSSGSNEKLFF
TRBJ2-3 TRBV27 TRBD2 . 15 TGTGCCAGCAGTTTAGGGGCCGTGGGCGGGGGTACGCAGTATTTT CASSLGAVGGGTQYF
TRBJ2-1 TRBV2 . . 11 TGTGCCAGCAGTCCGTACAATGAGCAGTTCTTC CASSPYNEQFF
TRBJ2-3 TRBV19 TRBD1 . 19 TGTGCCAGTAGTATAGTAGGAAGGGGGCGGAAGAAAGGCACAGATACGCAGTATTTT CASSIVGRGRKKGTDTQYF
TRBJ1-1 TRBV6-6 . . 14 TGTGCCAGCAGTTTACAGGGTATGAACACTGAAGCTTTCTTT CASSLQGMNTEAFF
TRBJ1-1 TRBV2 TRBD1 . 13 TGTGCCAGCAGGGGACAGCAGAACACTGAAGCTTTCTTT CASRGQQNTEAFF
TRBJ2-7 TRBV28 TRBD1 once 16 TGTGCCAGCAGTTCATTTACAGGGGGCTTTGTCTACGAGCAGTACTTC CASSSFTGGFVYEQYF
TRBJ1-1 TRBV11-2 TRBD1 . 17 TGTGCCAGCAGCTTTGACCTTCCGGGACAGTTTAACACTGAAGCTTTCTTT CASSFDLPGQFNTEAFF
TRBJ2-7 TRBV7-3 . . 15 TGTGCCAGCAGCTCAGAGGGATTACCTACGGGGGAGCAGTACTTC CASSSEGLPTGEQYF
TRBJ2-7 TRBV29-1 . . 13 TGCAGCGTGCAGCCGGGGGACGAGGGCGAGCAGTACTTC CSVQPGDEGEQYF
TRBJ1-6 TRBV30 . few 13 TGTGCCTGGAGTGAAACAGATAATTCACCCCTCCACTTT CAWSETDNSPLHF
TRBJ2-5 TRBV20-1 . . 11 TGCAGTTCTAGCGAGCAAGAGACCCAGTACTTC CSSSEQETQYF
TRBJ1-2 TRBV28 . . 12 TGTGCCAGCAGGATCCGGGGGTATGGCTACACCTTC CASRIRGYGYTF
TRBJ1-1 TRBV5-4 . . 13 TGTGCCAGCAGCTTGTCGGTGAACACTGAAGCTTTCTTT CASSLSVNTEAFF
TRBJ1-6 TRBV7-2 . . 15 TGTGCCAGCAGCTCTGGTGGGGGCCGGTTGCGGGCCCTCCACTTT CASSSGGGRLRALHF
TRBJ2-1 TRBV7-9 TRBD2 . 16 TGTGCCAGCAGCCCCCGACCTAGCGGGAGGGTTAATGAGCAGTTCTTC CASSPRPSGRVNEQFF
TRBJ2-3 TRBV25-1 . . 12 TGTGCCAGCAGTGGCAGGGCTTATACGCAGTATTTT CASSGRAYTQYF
TRBJ2-7 TRBV25-1 TRBD1 . 16 TGTGCCAGCAGTACTTTCTCGGGACAGGGGCGCTACGAGCAGTACTTC CASSTFSGQGRYEQYF
TRBJ2-7 TRBV21-1 . . 13 TGTGCCACGCTAGGGGACAGGGGCTACGAGCAGTACTTC CATLGDRGYEQYF
TRBJ1-6 TRBV2 . . 15 TGTGCCAGCAGTGAAGAGGGGTTACCTAGTTCACCCCTCCACTTT CASSEEGLPSSPLHF
TRBJ1-2 TRBV18 . . 14 TGTGCCAGCTCACCAGCGGGGAGCAACTATGGCTACACCTTC CASSPAGSNYGYTF
TRBJ1-4 TRBV30 TRBD1 . 12 TGTGCCTGGATGACAGGGGGTTCGAAACTGTTTTTT CAWMTGGSKLFF
TRBJ2-1 TRBV24-1 TRBD2 . 13 TGTGCCATCGGGACTAGCGGGAGGAATGAGCAGTTCTTC CAIGTSGRNEQFF
TRBJ1-1 TRBV6-5 . . 14 TGTGCCAGCAGTCCGACAGTGGGAAACACTGAAGCTTTCTTT CASSPTVGNTEAFF
TRBJ2-5 TRBV5-5 TRBD1 . 14 TGTGCCAGCAGCTCGGACAGGGTTGGGGAGACCCAGTACTTC CASSSDRVGETQYF
TRBJ2-1 TRBV6-5 . . 14 TGTGCCAGCAGTTTCTCCGGGAATATCAATGAGCAGTTCTTC CASSFSGNINEQFF
TRBJ2-7 TRBV19 . . 14 TGTGCCAGTAGTACGGACAGCCCGACCTACGAGCAGTACTTC CASSTDSPTYEQYF
TRBJ2-3 TRBV19 TRBD2 . 15 TGTGCCACCCTACTCGGTGCGGGAGTATCAAATACGCAGTATTTT CATLLGAGVSNTQYF